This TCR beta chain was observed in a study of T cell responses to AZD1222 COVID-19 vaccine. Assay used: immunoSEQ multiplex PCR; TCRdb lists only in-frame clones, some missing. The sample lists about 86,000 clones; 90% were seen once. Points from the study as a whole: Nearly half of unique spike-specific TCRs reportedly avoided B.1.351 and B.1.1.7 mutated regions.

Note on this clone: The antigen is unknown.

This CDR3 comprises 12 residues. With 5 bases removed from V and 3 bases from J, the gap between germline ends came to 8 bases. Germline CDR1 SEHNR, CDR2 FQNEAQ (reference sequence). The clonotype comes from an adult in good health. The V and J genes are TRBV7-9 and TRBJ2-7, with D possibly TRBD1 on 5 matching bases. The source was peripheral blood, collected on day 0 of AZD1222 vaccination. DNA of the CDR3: TGTGCCAGCAGCAGGGGTAACTACGAGCAGTACTTC. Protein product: CASSRGNYEQYF. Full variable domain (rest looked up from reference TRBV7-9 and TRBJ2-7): DTGVSQNPRHKITKRGQNVTFRCDPISEHNRLYWYRQTLGQGPEFLTYFQNEAQLEKSRLLSDRFSAERPKGSFSTLEIQRTEQGDSAMYLCASSRGNYEQYFGPGTRLTVT.